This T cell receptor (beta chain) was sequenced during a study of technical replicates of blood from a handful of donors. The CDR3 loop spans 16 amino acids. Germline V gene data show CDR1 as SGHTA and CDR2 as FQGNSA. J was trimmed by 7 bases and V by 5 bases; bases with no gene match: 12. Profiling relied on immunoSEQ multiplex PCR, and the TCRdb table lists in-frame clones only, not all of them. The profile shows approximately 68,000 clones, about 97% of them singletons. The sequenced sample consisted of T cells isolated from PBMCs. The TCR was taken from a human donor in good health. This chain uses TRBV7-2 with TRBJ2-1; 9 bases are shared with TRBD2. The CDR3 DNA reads TGTGCCAGCAGCCCGGGACTAGCAGGGCAAGCTAATGAGCAGTTCTTC. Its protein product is CASSPGLAGQANEQFF.